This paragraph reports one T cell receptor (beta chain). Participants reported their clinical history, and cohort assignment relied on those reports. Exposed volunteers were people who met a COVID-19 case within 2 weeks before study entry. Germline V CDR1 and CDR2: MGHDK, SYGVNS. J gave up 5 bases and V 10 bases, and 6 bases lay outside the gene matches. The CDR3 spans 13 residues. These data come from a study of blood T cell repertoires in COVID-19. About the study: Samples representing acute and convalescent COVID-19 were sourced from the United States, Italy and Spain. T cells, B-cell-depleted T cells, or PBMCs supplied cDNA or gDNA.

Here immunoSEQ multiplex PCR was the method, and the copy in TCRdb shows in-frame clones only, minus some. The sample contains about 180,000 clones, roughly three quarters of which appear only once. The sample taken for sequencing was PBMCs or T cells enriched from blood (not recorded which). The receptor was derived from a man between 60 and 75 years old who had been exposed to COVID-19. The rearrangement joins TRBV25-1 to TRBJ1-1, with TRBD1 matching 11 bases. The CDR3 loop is CATRDRGDTEAFF. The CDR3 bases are TGTGCCACCCGGGACAGGGGGGATACTGAAGCTTTCTTT.